This entry is about one TCR beta chain. The protocol was immunoSEQ multiplex PCR, while the TCRdb copy is restricted to in-frame clones and leaves out a portion. In the table there are about 2.4 million clones, roughly nine tenths of which are singletons. The CDR3 contains 13 residues. Germline CDR1 is SGHTA and CDR2 is FQGNSA. Deletions cut 2 bases from V and 7 bases from J, with 11 bases between. The data belong to a study of shared clonotypes between healthy human individuals. The chain recombines TRBV7-2 with TRBJ2-5; D not resolved. Sequenced input: naive CD4+ T cells sorted from blood. Described subset: CD45RA+ positively selected. This clonotype was sampled from a man aged 18 to 30 in good health. The DNA of the CDR3 is TGTGCCAGCAGCTTAAACTGGCAGGCGACCCAGTACTTC. Translated, it gives CASSLNWQATQYF.